The present T cell receptor beta chain was sequenced within a study of blood T cell repertoires in COVID-19. Across the whole study: The United States, Italy and Spain were the sources of the acute and convalescent COVID-19 samples. Sources were T cells, B-cell-depleted T cells, or PBMCs; the material itself was cDNA or gDNA.

Original analysis: Counts of nucleated cells, estimated from reference gene primer amplification, were obtained. The data were produced by immunoSEQ multiplex PCR, yet TCRdb's version contains in-frame clones alone and is incomplete. V, J and clone size reflect that table, while D and trimming were determined from the DNA. Of 130,000 or so clones listed, roughly 80% are singletons. In germline, CDR1 is SEHNR, CDR2 FQNEAQ (reference sequence). V was clipped by 5 bases and J by 8 bases, with 25 bases between them. This CDR3 has 18 amino acids. V is TRBV7-9 and J is TRBJ1-6, with a possible D match to TRBD1 (5 bases). The sequence was collected from a human donor in a cohort sampled during active COVID-19. The material sequenced was peripheral blood. Here the CDR3 DNA reads TGTGCCAGCAGCACGTTACCAAGTATCCAGGGTAAACATTCACCCCTCCACTTT. It is translated as CASSTLPSIQGKHSPLHF.